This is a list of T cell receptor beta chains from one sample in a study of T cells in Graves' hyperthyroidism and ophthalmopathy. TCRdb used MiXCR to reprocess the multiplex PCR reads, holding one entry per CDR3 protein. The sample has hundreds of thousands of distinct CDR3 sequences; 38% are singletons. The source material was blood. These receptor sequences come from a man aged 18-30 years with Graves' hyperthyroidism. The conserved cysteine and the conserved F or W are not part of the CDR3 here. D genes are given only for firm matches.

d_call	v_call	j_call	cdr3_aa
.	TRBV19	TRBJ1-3	ASSIDWDSGNTIY
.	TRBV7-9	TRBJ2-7	ASSLDRAVPLEQY
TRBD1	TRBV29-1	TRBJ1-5	SVVPGQGNQPQH
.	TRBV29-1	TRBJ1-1	SLTDGRNTEAF
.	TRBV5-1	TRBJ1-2	ASSLESGRFGGYT
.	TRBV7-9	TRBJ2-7	ASSPRAYEQY
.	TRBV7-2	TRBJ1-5	ASSLGSSQPQH
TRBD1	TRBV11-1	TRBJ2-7	ASEKDRGDEQY
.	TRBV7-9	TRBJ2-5	ASSPSSGGGETQY
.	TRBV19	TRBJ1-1	ASKSQVNTEAF
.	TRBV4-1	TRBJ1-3	ASRRVGGNTIY
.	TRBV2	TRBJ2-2	ANSESPGAGELF
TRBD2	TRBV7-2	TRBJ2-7	ASSPVTSGRYEQY
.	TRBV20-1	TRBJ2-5	SARPRDTVQETQY
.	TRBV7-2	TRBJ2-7	ASSQDRGAGFLSYEQY
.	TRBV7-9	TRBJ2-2	ASSSGPASNTGELF
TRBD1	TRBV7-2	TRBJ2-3	ASSPPGQGVADTQY
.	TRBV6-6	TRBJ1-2	ASSFSKETVYGYT
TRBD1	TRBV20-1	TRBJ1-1	SLSLTGESAEAF
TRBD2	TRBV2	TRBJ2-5	ASSSGLAETQY
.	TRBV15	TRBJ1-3	ATSTPDNTIY
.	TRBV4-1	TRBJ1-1	ASSQIVLPLRNTEAF
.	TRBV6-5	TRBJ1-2	ASSSGMYGYT
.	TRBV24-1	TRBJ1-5	ATSSRLFHSNQPQH
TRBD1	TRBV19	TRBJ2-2	ASSIPTGVNTGELF
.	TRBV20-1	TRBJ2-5	SAYLTAQETQY
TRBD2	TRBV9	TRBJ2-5	ASSVGLAGLQETQY
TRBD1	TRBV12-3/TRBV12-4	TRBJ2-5	ASRPRGNQETQY
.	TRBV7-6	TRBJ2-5	ASSPRGSPGKLY
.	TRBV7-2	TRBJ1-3	ASSILDGNTIY
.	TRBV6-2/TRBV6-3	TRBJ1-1	ASSSSADFGEAF
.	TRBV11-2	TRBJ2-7	ASSLLGQRSSYEQY
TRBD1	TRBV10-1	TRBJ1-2	ASSDGTGDYGYT
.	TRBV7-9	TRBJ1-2	ASSFEVGGYT
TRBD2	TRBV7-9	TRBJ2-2	ASSPPAGAGTGELF
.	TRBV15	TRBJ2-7	ATSGNSYEQY
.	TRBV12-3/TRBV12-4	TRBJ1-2	ASSLAWEAGANSYGYT
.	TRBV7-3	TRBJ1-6	ASSSGGSDNSPLH
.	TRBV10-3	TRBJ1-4	ANSPPRGSNEKLF
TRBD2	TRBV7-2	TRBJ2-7	ASSGEAGGEQY
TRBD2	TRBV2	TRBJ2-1	ASSAGTSNEQF
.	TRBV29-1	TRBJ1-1	SLALGGAEAF
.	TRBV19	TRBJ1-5	ASSTGYDQPQH
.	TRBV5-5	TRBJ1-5	ASSRTGEPQH
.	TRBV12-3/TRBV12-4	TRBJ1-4	ASKVGSQEMGEKLF